A selection of T cell receptor beta chains follows, all from one sample in a study of blood T cell repertoires in COVID-19. Clones were sequenced by immunoSEQ multiplex PCR, and TCRdb holds only the in-frame ones, with some missing. This table holds fewer than 200,000 clones, approximately 86% found once. Sequenced material: peripheral blood. The receptors were sampled from a man aged 35-49 years with active or convalescent COVID-19. Each CDR3 is given with its conserved first and last residue. D genes are given only for firm matches. Clone size, where shown, is once, few, many, or a class for clones that have expanded.

clone_size	v_call	j_call	d_call	cdr3_aa	cdr3_nt
.	TRBV7-2	TRBJ2-3	TRBD1	CASSLTGGINTQYF	TGTGCCAGCAGCTTGACAGGGGGCATAAATACGCAGTATTTT
.	TRBV9	TRBJ1-3	.	CASSSSSDTIYF	TGTGCCAGCAGCTCTTCCAGTGACACCATATATTTT
.	TRBV5-8	TRBJ2-5	TRBD2	CASSSGTSGGEYQETQYF	TGTGCCAGCAGCTCCGGGACTAGCGGGGGGGAGTACCAAGAGACCCAGTACTTC
.	TRBV6-1	TRBJ1-1	TRBD1	CASSASGQGVVNTEAFF	TGTGCCAGCAGTGCATCCGGACAGGGGGTAGTAAACACTGAAGCTTTCTTT
.	TRBV6-5	TRBJ2-5	TRBD1	CASSNRGRGETQYF	TGTGCCAGCAGTAACAGGGGGCGCGGCGAGACCCAGTACTTC
.	TRBV7-9	TRBJ2-1	.	CASIQRATFNEQFF	TGTGCCAGCATCCAGAGGGCCACCTTCAATGAGCAGTTCTTC
.	TRBV7-3	TRBJ1-5	.	CASSISTGIYSNQPQHF	TGTGCCAGCAGCATCTCGACCGGGATCTATAGCAATCAGCCCCAGCATTTT
.	TRBV6-5	TRBJ1-5	.	CASSPRQGWSQPQHF	TGTGCCAGCAGTCCCCGCCAGGGATGGAGTCAGCCCCAGCATTTT
once	TRBV5-1	TRBJ1-6	TRBD1	CASSLLTGDSPLHF	TGCGCCAGCAGCTTGTTGACAGGGGATTCACCCCTCCACTTT
once	TRBV3-1/TRBV3-2	TRBJ2-2	TRBD2	CASSQEMGSGGSVYTGELFF	TGTGCCAGCAGCCAAGAAATGGGTAGCGGGGGGTCGGTGTACACCGGGGAGCTGTTTTTT
.	TRBV29-1	TRBJ2-2	.	CSSSDSNENRGELFF	TGCAGCTCGTCCGACTCTAACGAAAACCGCGGGGAGCTGTTTTTT
once	TRBV6-5	TRBJ2-2	TRBD1	CASNSGTVATGELFF	TGTGCCAGCAATTCCGGGACAGTTGCTACCGGGGAGCTGTTTTTT
few	TRBV5-5	TRBJ2-3	TRBD2	CASSLGPAGEGTDTQYF	TGTGCCAGCAGCTTGGGGCCAGCGGGGGAGGGCACAGATACGCAGTATTTT
.	TRBV18	TRBJ2-5	.	CASSSPGQQPQETQYF	TGTGCCAGCTCATCTCCAGGACAGCAACCCCAAGAGACCCAGTACTTC
.	TRBV29-1	TRBJ1-2	TRBD1	CSVGGQANYGYTF	TGCAGCGTTGGCGGACAGGCGAATTATGGCTACACCTTC
once	TRBV5-1	TRBJ2-5	.	CASSTESYQETQYF	TGCGCCAGCAGCACTGAGTCGTACCAAGAGACCCAGTACTTC
.	TRBV29-1	TRBJ1-5	TRBD1	CSVADRGNQPQHF	TGCAGCGTTGCCGACAGGGGAAATCAGCCCCAGCATTTT
.	TRBV7-9	TRBJ2-6	.	CASSRTGHRDSGANVLTF	TGTGCCAGCAGCAGGACGGGACACCGGGACTCTGGGGCCAACGTCCTGACTTTC
.	TRBV19	TRBJ2-5	.	CASSIFHQGDKETQYF	TGTGCCAGTAGTATTTTCCACCAAGGAGATAAAGAGACCCAGTACTTC
many	TRBV7-9	TRBJ1-1	.	CASSYRVAEAFF	TGTGCCAGCAGCTACAGGGTAGCTGAAGCTTTCTTT
.	TRBV6-6	TRBJ2-3	.	CASSYQVADTQYF	TGTGCCAGCAGTTACCAGGTGGCAGATACGCAGTATTTT
.	TRBV5-6	TRBJ1-2	TRBD1	CASSYRRTGYGYGYTF	TGTGCCAGCAGCTACCGTCGGACAGGGTATGGCTATGGCTACACCTTC
.	TRBV2	TRBJ2-2	.	CASSVLQGVSGELFF	TGTGCCAGCAGTGTTCTACAGGGTGTCAGCGGGGAGCTGTTTTTT
few	TRBV11-2	TRBJ1-1	TRBD1	CASSLAPGGGEAFF	TGTGCCAGCAGCTTAGCCCCAGGGGGAGGTGAAGCTTTCTTT
.	TRBV3-1/TRBV3-2	TRBJ2-1	.	CASSQGAGPGDEQFF	TGTGCCAGCAGCCAAGGGGCAGGGCCTGGGGATGAGCAGTTCTTC
few	TRBV5-1	TRBJ1-3	.	CASSQRTEKNTIYF	TGCGCCAGCAGCCAGAGGACAGAAAAAAACACCATATATTTT
.	TRBV9	TRBJ2-5	TRBD2	CASSVAMSASGGETQYF	TGTGCCAGCAGCGTAGCTATGTCGGCTAGCGGGGGTGAGACCCAGTACTTC
.	TRBV30	TRBJ2-5	TRBD1	CAWRDRGLGETQYF	TGTGCCTGGCGGGACAGGGGGCTCGGGGAGACCCAGTACTTC
.	TRBV19	TRBJ2-7	TRBD2	CASSIGGGAPYEQYF	TGTGCCAGTAGTATCGGCGGGGGGGCCCCCTACGAGCAGTACTTC
.	TRBV27	TRBJ1-4	.	CASSMRVANEKLFF	TGTGCCAGCAGTATGAGGGTCGCGAATGAAAAACTGTTTTTT
.	TRBV6-6	TRBJ1-5	.	CASSQGGQNQPQHF	TGTGCCAGCAGCCAAGGCGGTCAAAATCAGCCCCAGCATTTT
.	TRBV28	TRBJ1-2	.	CASSLSQAYGYTF	TGTGCCAGCAGTTTAAGTCAGGCCTATGGCTACACCTTC
.	TRBV7-6	TRBJ2-1	.	CASSLEASGSAYNEQFF	TGTGCCAGCAGCTTAGAAGCTTCGGGGTCGGCATACAATGAGCAGTTCTTC
.	TRBV5-1	TRBJ1-1	.	CASSLQDSNTEAFF	TGCGCCAGCAGCTTACAGGACAGCAACACTGAAGCTTTCTTT
.	TRBV19	TRBJ1-6	TRBD1	CASRTSYGTGSPLHF	TGTGCCAGTAGGACTTCTTACGGGACAGGTTCACCCCTCCACTTT
few	TRBV7-9	TRBJ1-1	.	CASSQTRAPGGTEAFF	TGTGCCAGCAGTCAGACGCGGGCCCCGGGGGGGACTGAAGCTTTCTTT
.	TRBV5-1	TRBJ2-2	TRBD1	CASSPTGQGRTGELFF	TGCGCCAGCAGCCCAACTGGACAGGGAAGGACCGGGGAGCTGTTTTTT
.	TRBV29-1	TRBJ2-7	.	CSVDGQLTYEQYF	TGCAGCGTTGACGGACAGCTCACCTACGAGCAGTACTTC
.	TRBV11-2	TRBJ1-2	TRBD1	CASSQDRGVNGYTF	TGTGCCAGCAGCCAGGACAGGGGGGTTAATGGCTACACCTTC